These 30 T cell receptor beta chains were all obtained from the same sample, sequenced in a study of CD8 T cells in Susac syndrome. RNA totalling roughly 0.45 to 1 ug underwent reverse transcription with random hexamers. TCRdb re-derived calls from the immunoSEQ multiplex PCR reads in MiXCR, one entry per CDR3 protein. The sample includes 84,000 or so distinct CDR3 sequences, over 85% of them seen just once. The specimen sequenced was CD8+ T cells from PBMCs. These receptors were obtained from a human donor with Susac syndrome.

The CDR3 loop reads CASSHSPTSSHDEQFF. The CDR3 DNA is TGTGCCAGCAGCCACTCTCCGACTAGCTCCCACGATGAGCAGTTCTTC. The chain has TRBV6-5 and TRBJ2-1; the match to TRBD2 covers 7 bases. Per germline, CDR1 MNHEY and CDR2 SVGAGI. The V gene end was trimmed by 6 bases and the J gene end by 8 bases; junction bases not matched to a gene: 16. This CDR3 contains 16 residues.

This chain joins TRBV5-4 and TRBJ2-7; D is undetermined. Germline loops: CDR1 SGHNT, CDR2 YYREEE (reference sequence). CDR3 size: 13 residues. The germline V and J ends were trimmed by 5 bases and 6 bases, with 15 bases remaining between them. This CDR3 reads CASSGVEGREQYF. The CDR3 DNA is TGTGCCAGCAGTGGGGTAGAAGGTCGCGAGCAGTACTTC.

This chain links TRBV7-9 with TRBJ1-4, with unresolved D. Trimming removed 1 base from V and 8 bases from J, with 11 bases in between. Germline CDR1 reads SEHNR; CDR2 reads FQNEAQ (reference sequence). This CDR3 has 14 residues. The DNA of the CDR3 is TGTGCCAGCAGCTTAGACATCGACATGGAAAAACTGTTTTTT. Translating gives CASSLDIDMEKLFF. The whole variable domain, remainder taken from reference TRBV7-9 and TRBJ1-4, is DTGVSQNPRHKITKRGQNVTFRCDPISEHNRLYWYRQTLGQGPEFLTYFQNEAQLEKSRLLSDRFSAERPKGSFSTLEIQRTEQGDSAMYLCASSLDIDMEKLFFGSGTQLSVL.

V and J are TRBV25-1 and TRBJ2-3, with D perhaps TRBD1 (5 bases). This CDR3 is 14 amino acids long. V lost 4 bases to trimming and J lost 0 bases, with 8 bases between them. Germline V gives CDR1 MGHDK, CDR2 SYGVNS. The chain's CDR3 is CASSVGRSTDTQYF. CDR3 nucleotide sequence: TGTGCCAGCAGTGTGGGGCGGAGCACAGATACGCAGTATTTT.

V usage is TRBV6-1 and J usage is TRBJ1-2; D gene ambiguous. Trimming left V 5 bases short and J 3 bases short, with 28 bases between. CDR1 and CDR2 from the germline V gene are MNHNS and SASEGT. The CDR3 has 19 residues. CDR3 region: CASSTPVEAGIPLHYGYTF. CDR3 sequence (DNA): TGTGCCAGCAGTACCCCGGTTGAGGCCGGAATACCGCTCCACTATGGCTACACCTTC.

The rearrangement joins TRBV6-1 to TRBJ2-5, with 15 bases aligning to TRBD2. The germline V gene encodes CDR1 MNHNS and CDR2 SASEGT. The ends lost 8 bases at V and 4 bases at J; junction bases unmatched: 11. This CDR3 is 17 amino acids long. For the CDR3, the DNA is TGTGCCAGCCCTTCTGGGACTAGCGGGGGGAGTGGAGAGACCCAGTACTTC. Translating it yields CASPSGTSGGSGETQYF.

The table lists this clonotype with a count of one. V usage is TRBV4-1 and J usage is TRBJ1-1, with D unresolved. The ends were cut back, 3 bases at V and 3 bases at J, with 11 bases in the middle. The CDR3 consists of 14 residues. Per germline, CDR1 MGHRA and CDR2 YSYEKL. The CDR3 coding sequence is TGCGCCAGCAGCCACGGACCCTTGGACACTGAAGCTTTCTTT. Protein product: CASSHGPLDTEAFF.

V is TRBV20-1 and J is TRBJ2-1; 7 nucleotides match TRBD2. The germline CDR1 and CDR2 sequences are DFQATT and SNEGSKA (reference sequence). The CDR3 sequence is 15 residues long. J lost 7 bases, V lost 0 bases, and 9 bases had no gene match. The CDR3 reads CSARDIAGEANEQFF. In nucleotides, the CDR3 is TGCAGTGCTAGAGATATCGCGGGAGAAGCAAATGAGCAGTTCTTC.

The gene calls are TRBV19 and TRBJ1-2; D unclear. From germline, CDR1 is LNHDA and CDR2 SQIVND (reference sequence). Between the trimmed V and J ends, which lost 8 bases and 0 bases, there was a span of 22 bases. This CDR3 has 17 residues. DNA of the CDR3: TGTGCCAGTCCGCTAGAGTGGGCACCGATTACTAACTATGGCTACACCTTC. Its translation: CASPLEWAPITNYGYTF.

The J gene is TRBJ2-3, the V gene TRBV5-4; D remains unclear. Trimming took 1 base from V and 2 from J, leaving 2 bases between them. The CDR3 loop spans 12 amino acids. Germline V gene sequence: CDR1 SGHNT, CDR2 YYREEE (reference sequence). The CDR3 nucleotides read TGTGCCAGCAGCTTGTACACAGATACGCAGTATTTT. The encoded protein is CASSLYTDTQYF. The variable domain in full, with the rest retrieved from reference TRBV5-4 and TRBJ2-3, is ETGVTQSPTHLIKTRGQQVTLRCSSQSGHNTVSWYQQALGQGPQFIFQYYREEENGRGNFPPRFSGLQFPNYSSELNVNALELDDSALYLCASSLYTDTQYFGPGTRLTVL.

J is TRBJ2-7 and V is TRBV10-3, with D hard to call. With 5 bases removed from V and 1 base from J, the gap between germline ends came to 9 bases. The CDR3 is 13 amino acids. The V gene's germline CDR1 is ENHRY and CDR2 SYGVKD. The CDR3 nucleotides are TGTGCCATCAGTAAGGGTGGATCCTACGAGCAGTACTTC. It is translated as CAISKGGSYEQYF.

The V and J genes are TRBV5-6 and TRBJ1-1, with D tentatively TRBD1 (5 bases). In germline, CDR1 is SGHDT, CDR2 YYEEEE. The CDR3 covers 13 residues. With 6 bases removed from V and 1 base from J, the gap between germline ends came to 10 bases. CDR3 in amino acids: CASKSRENTEAFF. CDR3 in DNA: TGTGCCAGCAAAAGCAGGGAGAACACTGAAGCTTTCTTT.

CDR3 residues: CSVDDGELFF. In nucleotides, the CDR3 is TGCAGCGTTGATGACGGGGAGCTGTTTTTT. The chain couples TRBV29-1 to TRBJ2-2; no clear D gene. Trimming shortened V by 3 bases and J by 7 bases, and 3 bases separated the two germline ends. Germline V gene lookup returns CDR1 SQVTM and CDR2 ANQGSEA. The CDR3 is 10 residues long.

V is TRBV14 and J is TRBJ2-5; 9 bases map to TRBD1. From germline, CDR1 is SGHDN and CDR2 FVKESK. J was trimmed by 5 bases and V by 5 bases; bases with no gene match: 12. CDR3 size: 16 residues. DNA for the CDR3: TGTGCCAGCAGCGGAAGGACAGGGGTTATACTGGAGACCCAGTACTTC. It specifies CASSGRTGVILETQYF.

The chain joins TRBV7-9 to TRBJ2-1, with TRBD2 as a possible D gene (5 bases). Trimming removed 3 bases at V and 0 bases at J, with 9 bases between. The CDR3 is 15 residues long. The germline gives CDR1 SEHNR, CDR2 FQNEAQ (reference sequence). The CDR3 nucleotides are TGTGCCAGCAGCTTGGACTTACGCTCCTACAATGAGCAGTTCTTC. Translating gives CASSLDLRSYNEQFF.

CDR3 DNA sequence: TGTGCCAGCAGCTTGGTTAACAAAAACATTCAGTACTTC. Protein sequence: CASSLVNKNIQYF. V usage is TRBV13 and J usage is TRBJ2-4; D ambiguous. The CDR3 contains 13 residues. Germline assignment: CDR1 PRHDT and CDR2 FYEKMQ (reference sequence). Trimming removed 3 bases from V and 3 bases from J, with 6 bases in between.

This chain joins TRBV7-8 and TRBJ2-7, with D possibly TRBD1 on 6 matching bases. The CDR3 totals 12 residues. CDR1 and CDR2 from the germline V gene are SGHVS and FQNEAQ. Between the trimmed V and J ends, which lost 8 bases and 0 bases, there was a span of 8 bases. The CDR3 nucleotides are TGTGCCAGCCGGGACAACTCCTACGAGCAGTACTTC. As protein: CASRDNSYEQYF.

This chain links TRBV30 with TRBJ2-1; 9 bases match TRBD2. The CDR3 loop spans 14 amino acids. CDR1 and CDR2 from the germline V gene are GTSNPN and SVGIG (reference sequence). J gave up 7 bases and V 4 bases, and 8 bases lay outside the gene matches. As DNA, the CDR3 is TGTGCCTGGATGCGGGAGGGCCTTAGGAATGAGCAGTTCTTC. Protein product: CAWMREGLRNEQFF.

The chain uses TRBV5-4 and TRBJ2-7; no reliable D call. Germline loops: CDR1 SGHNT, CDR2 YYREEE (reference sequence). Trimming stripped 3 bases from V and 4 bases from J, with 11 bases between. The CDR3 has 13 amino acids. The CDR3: CASSSAETYEQYF. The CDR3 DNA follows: TGTGCCAGCAGCTCGGCCGAGACTTACGAGCAGTACTTC.

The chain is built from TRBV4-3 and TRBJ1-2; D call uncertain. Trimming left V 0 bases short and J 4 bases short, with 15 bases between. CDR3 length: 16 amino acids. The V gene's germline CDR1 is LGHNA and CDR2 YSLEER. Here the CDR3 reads CASSQDREVAAYGYTF. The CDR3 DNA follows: TGCGCCAGCAGCCAAGACAGAGAGGTGGCAGCCTATGGCTACACCTTC.

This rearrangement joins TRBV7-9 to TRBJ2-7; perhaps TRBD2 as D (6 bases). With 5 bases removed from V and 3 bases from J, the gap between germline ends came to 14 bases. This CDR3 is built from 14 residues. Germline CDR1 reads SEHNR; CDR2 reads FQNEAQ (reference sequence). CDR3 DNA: TGTGCCAGCAGCCCGCGAAAGGACTACTACGAGCAGTACTTC. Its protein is CASSPRKDYYEQYF. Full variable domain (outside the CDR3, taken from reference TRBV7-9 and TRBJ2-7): DTGVSQNPRHKITKRGQNVTFRCDPISEHNRLYWYRQTLGQGPEFLTYFQNEAQLEKSRLLSDRFSAERPKGSFSTLEIQRTEQGDSAMYLCASSPRKDYYEQYFGPGTRLTVT.

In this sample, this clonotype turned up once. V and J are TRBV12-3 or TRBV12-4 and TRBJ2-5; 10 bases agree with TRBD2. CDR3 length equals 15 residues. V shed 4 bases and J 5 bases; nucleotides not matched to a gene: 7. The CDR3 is CASSSSGGAWETQYF. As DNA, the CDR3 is TGTGCCAGCAGTTCCAGCGGGGGGGCCTGGGAGACCCAGTACTTC.

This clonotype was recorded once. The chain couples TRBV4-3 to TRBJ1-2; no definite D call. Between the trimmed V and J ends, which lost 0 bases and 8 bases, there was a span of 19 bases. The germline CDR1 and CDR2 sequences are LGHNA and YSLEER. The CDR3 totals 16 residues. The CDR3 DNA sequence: TGCGCCAGCAGCCAAGATTGGCACTCCAGCCCCGACGGCTACACCTTC. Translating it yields CASSQDWHSSPDGYTF.

In DNA, the CDR3 is TGTGCCGAGGGCCCCTCCTACAATGAGCAGTTCTTC. Translating gives CAEGPSYNEQFF. The chain recombines TRBV7-9 with TRBJ2-1, with D possibly matching TRBD2 (5 bases). Trimming removed 11 bases from V and 0 bases from J, with 8 bases in between. The CDR3 length is 12 residues. Germline-derived CDR1 and CDR2 are SEHNR and FQNEAQ (reference sequence).

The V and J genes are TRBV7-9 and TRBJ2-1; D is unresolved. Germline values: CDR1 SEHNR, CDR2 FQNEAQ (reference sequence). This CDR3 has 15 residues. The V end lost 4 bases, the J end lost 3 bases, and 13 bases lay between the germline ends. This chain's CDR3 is CASSSSALNYNEQFF. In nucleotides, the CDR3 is TGTGCCAGCAGCTCCAGCGCACTGAACTACAATGAGCAGTTCTTC.

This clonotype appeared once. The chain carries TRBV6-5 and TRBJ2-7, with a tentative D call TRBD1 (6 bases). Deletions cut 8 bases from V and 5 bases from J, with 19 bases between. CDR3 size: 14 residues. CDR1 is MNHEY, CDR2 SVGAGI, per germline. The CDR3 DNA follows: TGTGCCAGCTATGCGACAGGTCCTCGGGACGAGCAGTACTTC. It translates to CASYATGPRDEQYF.

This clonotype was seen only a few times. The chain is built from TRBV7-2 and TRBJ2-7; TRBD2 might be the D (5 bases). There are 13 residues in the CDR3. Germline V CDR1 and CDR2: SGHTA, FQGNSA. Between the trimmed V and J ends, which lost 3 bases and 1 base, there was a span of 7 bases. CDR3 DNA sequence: TGTGCCAGCAGCTTTGGACTTTCCTACGAGCAGTACTTC. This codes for CASSFGLSYEQYF.

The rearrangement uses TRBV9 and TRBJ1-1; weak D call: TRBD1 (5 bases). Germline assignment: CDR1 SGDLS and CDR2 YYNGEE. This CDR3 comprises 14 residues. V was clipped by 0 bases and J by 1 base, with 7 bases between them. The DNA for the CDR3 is TGTGCCAGCAGCGTAGAGACAGCGAACACTGAAGCTTTCTTT. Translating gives CASSVETANTEAFF.

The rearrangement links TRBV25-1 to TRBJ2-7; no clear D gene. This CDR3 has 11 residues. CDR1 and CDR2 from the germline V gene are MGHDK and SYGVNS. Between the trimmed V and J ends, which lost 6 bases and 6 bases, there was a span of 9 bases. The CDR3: CASSQYSEQYF. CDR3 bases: TGTGCCAGCAGCCAATATTCCGAGCAGTACTTC.

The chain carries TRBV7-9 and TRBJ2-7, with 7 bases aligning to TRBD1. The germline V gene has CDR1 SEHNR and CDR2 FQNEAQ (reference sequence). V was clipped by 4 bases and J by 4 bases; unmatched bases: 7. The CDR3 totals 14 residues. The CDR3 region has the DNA TGTGCCAGCAGCTCGCCGGGACAGCCATACGAGCAGTACTTC. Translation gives CASSSPGQPYEQYF.